This TCR beta chain is drawn from a study of blood T cell repertoires in COVID-19. Germline CDR1 reads SGHRS; CDR2 reads YFSETQ. V lost 1 base to trimming and J lost 8 bases; unmatched junction nucleotides: 8. CDR3 length equals 15 residues. TCRdb's copy holds only in-frame clones and misses some; the assay was immunoSEQ multiplex PCR. This sample has over 100,000 clones, with approximately 89% found just once. The chain has TRBV5-1 and TRBJ1-4; 7 bases agree with TRBD1. The sample was peripheral blood. This receptor was identified in a man over 45 with acute or convalescent COVID-19. The CDR3 loop reads CASSLKQGHSEKLFF. DNA for the CDR3: TGCGCCAGCAGCTTGAAACAGGGGCATTCGGAAAAACTGTTTTTT.